These T cell receptor beta chains were read from a single sample in a study of control samples from healthy donors and cancer patients. Using immunoSEQ multiplex PCR, the repertoire was profiled, and TCRdb retains in-frame clones only, with some absent. The sample lists over 85,000 clones, approximately 95% occurring once. The sample taken for sequencing was blood. The receptors were sampled from a woman in her twenties or thirties in good health. CDR3s include the opening cysteine and the closing phenylalanine or tryptophan. Fields, in order: clone size, V gene, CDR3 length, J gene, D gene, CDR3 protein, CDR3 DNA. D genes are given only for firm matches. Clone size is not always given. Where it is, it says once, few, many or a class for expanded clones.

.	TRBV6-4	14	TRBJ2-2	TRBD2	CASSEGEGTGELFF	TGTGCCAGCAGTGAAGGGGAGGGCACCGGGGAGCTGTTTTTT
few	TRBV7-9	14	TRBJ2-1	.	CASSLEGPYNEQFF	TGTGCCAGCAGCTTAGAGGGGCCCTACAATGAGCAGTTCTTC
.	TRBV6-1	14	TRBJ2-7	TRBD2	CASSHTSEAYEQYF	TGTGCCAGCAGTCACACTAGCGAAGCCTACGAGCAGTACTTC
.	TRBV9	14	TRBJ1-6	.	CASSQTGTNSPLHF	TGTGCCAGCAGCCAGACCGGGACCAATTCACCCCTCCACTTT
.	TRBV6-6	13	TRBJ2-3	TRBD2	CASRSSGSGPQYF	TGTGCCAGCAGATCAAGCGGGAGCGGTCCGCAGTATTTT
.	TRBV2	14	TRBJ2-7	TRBD1	CASSDHRGPYEQYF	TGTGCCAGCAGTGATCACAGGGGGCCCTACGAGCAGTACTTC
.	TRBV3-1/TRBV3-2	17	TRBJ2-7	.	CASSQWVSGISSYEQYF	TGTGCCAGCAGCCAATGGGTGAGCGGTATTAGCTCCTACGAGCAGTACTTC
.	TRBV30	14	TRBJ1-2	.	CAWSVPPAVYGYTF	TGTGCCTGGAGTGTCCCTCCAGCCGTCTATGGCTACACCTTC
.	TRBV5-1	15	TRBJ2-6	.	CASNLAGSGANVLTF	TGCGCCAGCAACCTTGCGGGCTCTGGGGCCAACGTCCTGACTTTC
.	TRBV12-1	20	TRBJ1-6	.	CASSLAPELGLSSYNSPLHF	TGTGCCAGCAGCCTTGCACCCGAACTAGGGTTAAGCTCCTATAATTCACCCCTCCACTTT
.	TRBV5-1	16	TRBJ1-4	.	CASSQAPQGIGEKLFF	TGCGCCAGCAGCCAGGCACCTCAGGGGATAGGGGAAAAACTGTTTTTT
.	TRBV13	15	TRBJ1-2	TRBD1	CASSRQGDRNYGYTF	TGTGCCAGCAGCCGTCAAGGGGACAGAAACTATGGCTACACCTTC
.	TRBV6-4	15	TRBJ2-1	TRBD2	CASSESGMAFNEQFF	TGTGCCAGCAGTGAAAGCGGGATGGCGTTCAATGAGCAGTTCTTC
.	TRBV10-2	13	TRBJ1-2	.	CASSPQENYGYTF	TGCGCCAGCAGCCCTCAGGAGAACTATGGCTACACCTTC
.	TRBV19	15	TRBJ1-4	.	CASSIVFSSNEKLFF	TGTGCCAGTAGTATTGTCTTCAGTAGTAATGAAAAACTGTTTTTT
.	TRBV11-2	13	TRBJ2-3	.	CASSTGYRDTQYF	TGTGCCAGCAGTACAGGGTATAGAGATACGCAGTATTTT
.	TRBV9	18	TRBJ2-6	TRBD1	CASSARDSGSSGANVLTF	TGTGCCAGCAGCGCCCGGGACAGTGGGAGCTCTGGGGCCAACGTCCTGACTTTC
.	TRBV6-1	13	TRBJ1-2	.	CASSEAANYGYTF	TGTGCCAGCAGTGAAGCCGCTAACTATGGCTACACCTTC
.	TRBV5-1	15	TRBJ1-2	.	CASSLQSGDLYGYTF	TGCGCCAGCAGCTTGCAATCAGGGGATTTGTATGGCTACACCTTC
.	TRBV11-3	14	TRBJ1-1	.	CASSGEKWTFEAFF	TGTGCCAGCAGCGGCGAAAAATGGACTTTCGAAGCTTTCTTT
.	TRBV18	17	TRBJ1-1	TRBD1	CASSPGQGVFPNTEAFF	TGTGCCAGCTCACCGGGACAGGGGGTGTTTCCCAACACTGAAGCTTTCTTT
.	TRBV30	14	TRBJ1-5	TRBD1	CAWTEGQGAQPQHF	TGTGCCTGGACGGAGGGACAGGGGGCTCAGCCCCAGCATTTT
.	TRBV19	13	TRBJ2-2	.	CASSIDRAGELFF	TGTGCCAGTAGTATAGACAGAGCCGGGGAGCTGTTTTTT
.	TRBV9	15	TRBJ2-3	.	CASSVYGRLGDTQYF	TGTGCCAGCAGCGTATATGGCCGCCTGGGGGATACGCAGTATTTT
.	TRBV29-1	14	TRBJ1-3	.	CSVEGNTSGNTIYF	TGCAGCGTCGAAGGTAATACCTCTGGAAACACCATATATTTT
.	TRBV6-1	15	TRBJ2-1	TRBD1	CASSEQGAEKSEQFF	TGTGCCAGCAGTGAGCAGGGGGCGGAGAAGAGTGAGCAGTTCTTC
.	TRBV5-1	14	TRBJ1-5	.	CANPTGTCNQPQHF	TGCGCCAACCCAACAGGGACTTGCAATCAGCCCCAGCATTTT
once	TRBV21-1	17	TRBJ2-7	.	CASSKNPNGGATNEQYF	TGTGCCAGCAGCAAAAACCCAAACGGGGGGGCTACGAACGAGCAGTACTTC
.	TRBV4-1	15	TRBJ1-1	.	CASSQAWVTNTEAFF	TGCGCCAGCAGCCAAGCCTGGGTTACGAACACTGAAGCTTTCTTT
.	TRBV2	11	TRBJ1-5	.	CASRLNQPQHF	TGTGCCAGCAGACTCAATCAGCCCCAGCATTTT
.	TRBV2	16	TRBJ2-1	.	CASSGIGGALYNEQFF	TGTGCCAGCAGCGGCATAGGCGGGGCCTTATACAATGAGCAGTTCTTC
.	TRBV5-4	14	TRBJ1-4	TRBD1	CASSLGQGTEKLFF	TGTGCCAGCAGCTTAGGACAGGGAACTGAAAAACTGTTTTTT
.	TRBV10-1	13	TRBJ1-1	.	CASSRSTNTEAFF	TGCGCCAGCAGTAGATCAACGAACACTGAAGCTTTCTTT
.	TRBV5-1	14	TRBJ2-5	TRBD1	CASSPGTGVETQYF	TGCGCCAGCAGCCCTGGGACAGGGGTTGAGACCCAGTACTTC
.	TRBV4-1	16	TRBJ2-2	.	CASSQGGGRITGELFF	TGCGCCAGCAGCCAAGGTGGGGGGCGGATCACCGGGGAGCTGTTTTTT
.	TRBV15	15	TRBJ1-6	.	CATSRDQGTASPLHF	TGTGCCACCAGCAGAGATCAAGGTACAGCTTCACCCCTCCACTTT
.	TRBV3-1/TRBV3-2	18	TRBJ1-1	.	CASSQDRGDTLMNTEAFF	TGTGCCAGCAGCCAAGATAGGGGGGACACATTGATGAACACTGAAGCTTTCTTT
.	TRBV4-2	15	TRBJ2-3	.	CASSQTRAGTDTQYF	TGTGCCAGCAGCCAGACACGCGCAGGCACAGATACGCAGTATTTT
.	TRBV5-1	15	TRBJ1-4	TRBD1	CASSLGQGLREKLFF	TGCGCCAGCAGCTTGGGACAGGGGTTGCGCGAAAAACTGTTTTTT
.	TRBV19	14	TRBJ2-1	.	CASGGLTATGEQFF	TGTGCCAGTGGAGGACTAACGGCAACAGGTGAGCAGTTCTTC
.	TRBV2	14	TRBJ1-1	.	CASSEYGGHTEAFF	TGTGCCAGCAGTGAATATGGAGGGCACACTGAAGCTTTCTTT
.	TRBV4-1	16	TRBJ1-6	.	CASSHQPSSYNSPLHF	TGCGCCAGCAGCCATCAGCCGAGCTCCTATAATTCACCCCTCCACTTT
few	TRBV6-4	15	TRBJ1-4	TRBD1	CASSESSGTGEKLFF	TGTGCCAGCAGTGAGTCCTCCGGGACAGGGGAAAAACTGTTTTTT
once	TRBV5-1	13	TRBJ1-1	.	CASSLDQNTEAFF	TGCGCCAGCAGCTTGGATCAGAACACTGAAGCTTTCTTT
.	TRBV28	14	TRBJ1-5	.	CASSLLRGRQPQHF	TGTGCCAGCAGTTTGCTCAGGGGAAGACAGCCCCAGCATTTT
once	TRBV29-1	16	TRBJ1-2	TRBD1	CSVEGTGTKTLYGYTF	TGCAGCGTTGAAGGGACAGGGACTAAGACCCTCTATGGCTACACCTTC
.	TRBV10-3	16	TRBJ2-1	TRBD2	CAISDAGGSTYNEQFF	TGTGCCATCAGTGATGCGGGGGGTAGCACCTACAATGAGCAGTTCTTC
.	TRBV5-7	16	TRBJ2-1	TRBD2	CASRSTGGRFYNEQFF	TGTGCCAGCAGATCAACCGGCGGGAGATTCTACAATGAGCAGTTCTTC
.	TRBV29-1	16	TRBJ2-1	.	CSSRVVGWGSYNEQFF	TGCAGCTCCAGGGTGGTGGGGTGGGGGTCCTACAATGAGCAGTTCTTC
.	TRBV28	14	TRBJ1-6	.	CASSLLGGNSPLHF	TGTGCCAGCAGTTTGCTAGGGGGTAATTCACCCCTCCACTTT
.	TRBV5-8	14	TRBJ1-2	TRBD1	CASINRGGSYGYTF	TGTGCCAGCATCAACAGGGGAGGAAGCTATGGCTACACCTTC